This T cell receptor beta chain was obtained from a study of blood T cell repertoires in COVID-19. Study as a whole: Sites across the United States, Italy and Spain contributed samples from acute and convalescent COVID-19. From T cells, B-cell-depleted T cells, or PBMCs came the material, which was cDNA or gDNA.

The CDR3 loop spans 13 amino acids. Trimming left V 5 bases short and J 1 base short, with 8 bases between. In germline, CDR1 is PRHDT, CDR2 FYEKMQ (reference sequence). The Seattle site enrolled patients during active infection and followed them longitudinally. Under the authors' procedure: Scientists estimated how many nucleated cells there were by amplifying reference gene primers. The table came from immunoSEQ multiplex PCR; TCRdb's copy has only in-frame clones and leaves some out. From that table come the V and J calls and clone size; the DNA was used to work out D and trimming. The sample shows 95,000 to 150,000 clones, roughly four fifths of them seen only once.

This TCR was sampled from a man aged 30 to 39 with COVID-19, enrolled during active disease. The source material was peripheral blood. This chain uses TRBV13 with TRBJ1-1; D is perhaps TRBD1 (5 bases). CDR3 loop: CASSDSGNTEAFF. CDR3 bases: TGTGCCAGCAGCGACAGTGGGAACACTGAAGCTTTCTTT. The variable domain in full, completed from reference TRBV13 and TRBJ1-1, reads AAGVIQSPRHLIKEKRETATLKCYPIPRHDTVYWYQQGPGQDPQFLISFYEKMQSDKGSIPDRFSAQQFSDYHSELNMSSLELGDSALYFCASSDSGNTEAFFGQGTRLTVV.